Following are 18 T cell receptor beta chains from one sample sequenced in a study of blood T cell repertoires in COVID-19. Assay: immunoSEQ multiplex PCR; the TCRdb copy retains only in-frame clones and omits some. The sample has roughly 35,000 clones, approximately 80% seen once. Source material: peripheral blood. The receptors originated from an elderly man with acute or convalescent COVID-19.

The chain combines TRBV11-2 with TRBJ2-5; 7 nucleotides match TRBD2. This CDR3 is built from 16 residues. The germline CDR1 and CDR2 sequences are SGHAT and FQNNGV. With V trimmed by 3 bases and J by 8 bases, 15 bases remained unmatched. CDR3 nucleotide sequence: TGTGCCAGCAGCTTTCCGGGGAGGGGAGGGGAGGAAACCCAGTACTTC. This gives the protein CASSFPGRGGEETQYF.

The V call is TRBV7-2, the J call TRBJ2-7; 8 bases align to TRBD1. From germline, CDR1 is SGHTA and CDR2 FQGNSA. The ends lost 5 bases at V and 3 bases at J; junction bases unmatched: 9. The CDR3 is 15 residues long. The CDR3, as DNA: TGTGCCAGCAGCCCCGACAGGACAGGGAACTACGAGCAGTACTTC. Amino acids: CASSPDRTGNYEQYF.

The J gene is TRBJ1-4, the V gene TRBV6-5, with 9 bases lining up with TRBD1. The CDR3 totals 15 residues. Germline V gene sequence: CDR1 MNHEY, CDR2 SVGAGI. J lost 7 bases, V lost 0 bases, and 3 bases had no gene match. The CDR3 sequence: CASSYSRQGGEKLFF. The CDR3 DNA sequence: TGTGCCAGCAGTTACTCAAGACAGGGGGGTGAAAAACTGTTTTTT.

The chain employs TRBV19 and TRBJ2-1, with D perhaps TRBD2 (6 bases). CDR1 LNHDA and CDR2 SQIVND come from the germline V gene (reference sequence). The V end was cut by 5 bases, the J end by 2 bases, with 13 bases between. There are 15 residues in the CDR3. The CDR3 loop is CASSQKGLTYNEQFF. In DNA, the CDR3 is TGTGCCAGTAGTCAAAAGGGACTGACCTACAATGAGCAGTTCTTC. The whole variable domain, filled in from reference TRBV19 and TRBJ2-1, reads DGGITQSPKYLFRKEGQNVTLSCEQNLNHDAMYWYRQDPGQGLRLIYYSQIVNDFQKGDIAEGYSVSREKKESFPLTVTSAQKNPTAFYLCASSQKGLTYNEQFFGPGTRLTVL.

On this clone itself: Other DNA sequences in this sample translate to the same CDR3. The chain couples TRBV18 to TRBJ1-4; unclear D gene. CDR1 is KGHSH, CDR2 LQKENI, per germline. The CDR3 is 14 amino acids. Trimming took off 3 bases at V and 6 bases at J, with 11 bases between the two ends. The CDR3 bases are TGTGCCAGCTCACCCTCTGGAGGGTATGAAAAACTGTTTTTT. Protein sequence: CASSPSGGYEKLFF.

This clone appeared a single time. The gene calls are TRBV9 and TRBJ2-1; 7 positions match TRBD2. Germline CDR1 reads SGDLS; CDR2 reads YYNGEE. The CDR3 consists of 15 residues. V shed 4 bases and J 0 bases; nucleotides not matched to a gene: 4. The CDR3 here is CASSFTGGSYNEQFF. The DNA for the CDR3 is TGTGCCAGCAGCTTCACGGGGGGCTCCTACAATGAGCAGTTCTTC.

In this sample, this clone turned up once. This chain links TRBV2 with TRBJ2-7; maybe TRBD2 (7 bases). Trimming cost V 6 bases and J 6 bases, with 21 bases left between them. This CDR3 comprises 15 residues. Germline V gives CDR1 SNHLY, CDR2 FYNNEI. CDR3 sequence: CASSPVWGGLGEQYF. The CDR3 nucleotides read TGTGCCAGCAGCCCGGTATGGGGGGGCCTGGGCGAGCAGTACTTC.

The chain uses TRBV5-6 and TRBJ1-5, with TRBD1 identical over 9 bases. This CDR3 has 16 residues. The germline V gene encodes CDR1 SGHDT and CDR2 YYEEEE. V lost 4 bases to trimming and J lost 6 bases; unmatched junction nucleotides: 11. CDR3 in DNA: TGTGCCAGCAGCCTCACAGGGGGCGCGGTAAGTCAGCCCCAGCATTTT. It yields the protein CASSLTGGAVSQPQHF.

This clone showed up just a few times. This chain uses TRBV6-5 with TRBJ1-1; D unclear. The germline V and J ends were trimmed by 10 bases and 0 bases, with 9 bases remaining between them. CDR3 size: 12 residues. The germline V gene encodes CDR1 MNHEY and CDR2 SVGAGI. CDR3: CATSRMNTEAFF. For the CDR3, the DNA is TGTGCCACCTCGCGGATGAACACTGAAGCTTTCTTT.

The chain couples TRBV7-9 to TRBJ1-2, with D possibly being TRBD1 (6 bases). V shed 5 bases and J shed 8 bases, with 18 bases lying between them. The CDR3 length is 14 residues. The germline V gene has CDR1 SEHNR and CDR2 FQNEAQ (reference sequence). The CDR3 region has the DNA TGTGCCAGCAGCACGCACAGGGAGTCGTGGGGCTACACCTTC. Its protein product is CASSTHRESWGYTF. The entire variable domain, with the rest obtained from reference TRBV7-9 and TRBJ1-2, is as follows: DTGVSQNPRHKITKRGQNVTFRCDPISEHNRLYWYRQTLGQGPEFLTYFQNEAQLEKSRLLSDRFSAERPKGSFSTLEIQRTEQGDSAMYLCASSTHRESWGYTFGSGTRLTVV.

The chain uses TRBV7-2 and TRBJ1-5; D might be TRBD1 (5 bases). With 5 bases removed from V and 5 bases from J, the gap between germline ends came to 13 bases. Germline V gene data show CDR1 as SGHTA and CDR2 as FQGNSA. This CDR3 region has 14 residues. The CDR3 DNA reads TGTGCCAGCAGCCACGACAGCACCTATCAGCCCCAGCATTTT. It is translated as CASSHDSTYQPQHF. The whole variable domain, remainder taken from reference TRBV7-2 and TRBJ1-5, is GAGVSQSPSNKVTEKGKDVELRCDPISGHTALYWYRQSLGQGLEFLIYFQGNSAPDKSGLPSDRFSAERTGGSVSTLTIQRTQQEDSAVYLCASSHDSTYQPQHFGDGTRLSIL.

This chain's CDR3 is CASTRTGGATNEKLFF. The CDR3 bases are TGTGCCAGCACCCGGACAGGGGGTGCAACTAATGAAAAACTGTTTTTT. This chain joins TRBV5-6 and TRBJ1-4; 10 bases line up with TRBD1. V shed 6 bases and J 0 bases; nucleotides not matched to a gene: 5. CDR3 size: 16 residues. CDR1 SGHDT and CDR2 YYEEEE come from the germline V gene. Full variable domain (outside the CDR3, taken from reference TRBV5-6 and TRBJ1-4): DAGVTQSPTHLIKTRGQQVTLRCSPKSGHDTVSWYQQALGQGPQFIFQYYEEEERQRGNFPDRFSGHQFPNYSSELNVNALLLGDSALYLCASTRTGGATNEKLFFGSGTQLSVL.

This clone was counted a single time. In nucleotides, the CDR3 is TGTGCCAGCAGCAAGGGGACTCACTATGGCTACACCTTC. It translates to CASSKGTHYGYTF. The chain joins TRBV12-3 or TRBV12-4 to TRBJ1-2, with D possibly matching TRBD1 (5 bases). Trimming shortened V by 6 bases and J by 3 bases, and 11 bases separated the two germline ends. The length of the CDR3 is 13 residues.

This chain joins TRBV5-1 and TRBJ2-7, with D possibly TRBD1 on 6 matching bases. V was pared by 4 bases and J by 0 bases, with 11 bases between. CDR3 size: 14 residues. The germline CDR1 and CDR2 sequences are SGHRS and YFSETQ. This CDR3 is CASSRDTSSYEQYF. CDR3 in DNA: TGCGCCAGCAGCCGGGACACTTCCTCCTACGAGCAGTACTTC. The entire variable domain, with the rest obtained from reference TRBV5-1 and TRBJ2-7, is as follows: KAGVTQTPRYLIKTRGQQVTLSCSPISGHRSVSWYQQTPGQGLQFLFEYFSETQRNKGNFPGRFSGRQFSNSRSEMNVSTLELGDSALYLCASSRDTSSYEQYFGPGTRLTVT.

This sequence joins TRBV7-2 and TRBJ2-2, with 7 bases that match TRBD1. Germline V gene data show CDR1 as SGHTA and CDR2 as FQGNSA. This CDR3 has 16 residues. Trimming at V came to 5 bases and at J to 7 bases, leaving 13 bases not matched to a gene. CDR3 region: CASSTFEGARHGELFF. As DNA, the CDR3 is TGTGCCAGCAGCACCTTCGAGGGGGCGCGTCACGGGGAGCTGTTTTTT.

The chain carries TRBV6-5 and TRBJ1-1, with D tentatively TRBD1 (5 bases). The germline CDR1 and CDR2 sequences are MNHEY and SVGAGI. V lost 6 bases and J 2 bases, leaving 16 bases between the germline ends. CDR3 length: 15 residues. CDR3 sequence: CASSRPGQPNTEAFF. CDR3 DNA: TGTGCCAGCAGCCGCCCCGGACAACCTAACACTGAAGCTTTCTTT.

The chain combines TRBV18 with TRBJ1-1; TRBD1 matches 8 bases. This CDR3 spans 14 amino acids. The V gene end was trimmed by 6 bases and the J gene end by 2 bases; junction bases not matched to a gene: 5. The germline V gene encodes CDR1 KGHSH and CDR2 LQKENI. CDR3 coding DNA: TGTGCCAGCTCCCGGACAGGGATTAACACTGAAGCTTTCTTT. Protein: CASSRTGINTEAFF.

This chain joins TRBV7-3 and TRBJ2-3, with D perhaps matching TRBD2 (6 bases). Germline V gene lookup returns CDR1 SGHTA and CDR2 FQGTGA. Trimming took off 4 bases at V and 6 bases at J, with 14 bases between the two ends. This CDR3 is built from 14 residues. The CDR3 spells CASSSRTGEDTQYF. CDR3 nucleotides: TGTGCCAGCAGCTCCCGGACGGGGGAGGATACGCAGTATTTT. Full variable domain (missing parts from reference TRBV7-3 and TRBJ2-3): GAGVSQTPSNKVTEKGKYVELRCDPISGHTALYWYRQSLGQGPEFLIYFQGTGAADDSGLPNDRFFAVRPEGSVSTLKIQRTERGDSAVYLCASSSRTGEDTQYFGPGTRLTVL.